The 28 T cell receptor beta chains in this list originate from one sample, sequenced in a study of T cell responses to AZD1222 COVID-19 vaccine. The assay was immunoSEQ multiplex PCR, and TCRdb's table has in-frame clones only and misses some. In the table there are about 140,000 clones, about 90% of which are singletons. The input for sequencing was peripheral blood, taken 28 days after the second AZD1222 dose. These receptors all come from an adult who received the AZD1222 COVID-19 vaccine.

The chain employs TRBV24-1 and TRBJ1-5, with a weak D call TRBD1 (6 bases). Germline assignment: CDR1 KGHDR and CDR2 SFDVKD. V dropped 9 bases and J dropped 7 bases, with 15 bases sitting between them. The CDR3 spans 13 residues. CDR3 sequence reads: CATRRTVEQPQHF. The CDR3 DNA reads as TGTGCCACCCGGAGGACAGTAGAACAGCCCCAGCATTTT.

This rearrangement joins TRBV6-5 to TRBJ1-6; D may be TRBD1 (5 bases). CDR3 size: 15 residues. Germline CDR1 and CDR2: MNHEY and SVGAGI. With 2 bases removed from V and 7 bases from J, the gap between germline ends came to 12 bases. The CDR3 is CASSYRGTSNSPLHF. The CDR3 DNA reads TGTGCCAGCAGTTACCGTGGGACCTCAAATTCACCCCTCCACTTT.

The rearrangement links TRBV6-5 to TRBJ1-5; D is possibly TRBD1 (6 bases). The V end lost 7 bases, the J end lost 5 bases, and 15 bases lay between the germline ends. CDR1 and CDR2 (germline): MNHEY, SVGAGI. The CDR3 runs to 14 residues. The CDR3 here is CASMGAGRDQPQHF. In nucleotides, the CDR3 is TGTGCCAGCATGGGGGCCGGACGAGATCAGCCCCAGCATTTT.

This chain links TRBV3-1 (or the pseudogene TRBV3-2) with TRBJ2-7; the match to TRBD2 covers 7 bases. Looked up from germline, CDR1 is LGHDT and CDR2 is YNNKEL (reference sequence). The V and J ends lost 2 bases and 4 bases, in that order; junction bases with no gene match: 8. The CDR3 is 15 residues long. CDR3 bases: TGTGCCAGCAGCCAAAGCGGCGGGGGTTTTTACGAGCAGTACTTC. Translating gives CASSQSGGGFYEQYF.

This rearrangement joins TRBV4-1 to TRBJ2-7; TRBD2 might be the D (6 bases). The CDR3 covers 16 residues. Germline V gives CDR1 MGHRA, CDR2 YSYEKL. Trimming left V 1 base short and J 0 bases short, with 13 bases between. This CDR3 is CASSQGSLGGSYEQYF. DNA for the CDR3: TGCGCCAGCAGCCAAGGGTCGTTGGGGGGCTCCTACGAGCAGTACTTC.

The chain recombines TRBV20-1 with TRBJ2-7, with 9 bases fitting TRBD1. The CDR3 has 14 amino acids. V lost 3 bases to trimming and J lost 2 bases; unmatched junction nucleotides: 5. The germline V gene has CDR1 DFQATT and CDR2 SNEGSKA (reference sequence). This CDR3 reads CSASTGQGTYEQYF. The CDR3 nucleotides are TGCAGTGCTAGTACGGGACAGGGTACCTACGAGCAGTACTTC.

DNA for the CDR3: TGTGCCAGCCGACTGTTATGGAACACTGAAGCTTTCTTT. Protein sequence: CASRLLWNTEAFF. The V call is TRBV6-5, the J call TRBJ1-1; D gene unclear. In germline, CDR1 is MNHEY, CDR2 SVGAGI. CDR3 length: 13 amino acids. V gave up 8 bases and J gave up 1 base, with 11 bases separating them.

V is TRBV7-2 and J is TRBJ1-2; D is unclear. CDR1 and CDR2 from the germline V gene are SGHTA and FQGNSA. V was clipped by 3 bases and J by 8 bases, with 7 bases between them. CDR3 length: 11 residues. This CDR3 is CASSFIGGYTF. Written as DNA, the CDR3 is TGTGCCAGCAGCTTTATAGGAGGCTACACCTTC.

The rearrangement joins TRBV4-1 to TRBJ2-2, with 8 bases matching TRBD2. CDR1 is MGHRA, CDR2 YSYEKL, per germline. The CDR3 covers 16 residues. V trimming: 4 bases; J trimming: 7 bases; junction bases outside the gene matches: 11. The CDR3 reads CASSPEGAGVFGELFF. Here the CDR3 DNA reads TGCGCCAGCAGCCCCGAGGGAGCGGGAGTGTTCGGGGAGCTGTTTTTT.

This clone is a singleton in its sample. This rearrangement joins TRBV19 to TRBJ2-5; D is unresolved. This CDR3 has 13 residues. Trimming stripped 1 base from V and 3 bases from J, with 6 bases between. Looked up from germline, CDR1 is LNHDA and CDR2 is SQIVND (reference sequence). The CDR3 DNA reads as TGTGCCAGTAGTATAGGCGTCAAAGAGACCCAGTACTTC. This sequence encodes CASSIGVKETQYF.

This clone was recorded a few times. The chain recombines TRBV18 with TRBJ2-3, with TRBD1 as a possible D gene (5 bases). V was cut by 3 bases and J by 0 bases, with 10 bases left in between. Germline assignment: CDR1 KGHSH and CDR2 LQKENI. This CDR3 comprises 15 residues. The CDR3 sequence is CASSPQGSSTDTQYF. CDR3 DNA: TGTGCCAGCTCACCTCAGGGCTCTAGCACAGATACGCAGTATTTT.

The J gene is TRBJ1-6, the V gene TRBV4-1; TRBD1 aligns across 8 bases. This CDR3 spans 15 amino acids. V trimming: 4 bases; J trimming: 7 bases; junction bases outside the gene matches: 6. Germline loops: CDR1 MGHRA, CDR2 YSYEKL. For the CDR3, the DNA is TGCGCCAGCAGCCCAACGGACAGGGAGAATTCACCCCTCCACTTT. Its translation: CASSPTDRENSPLHF.

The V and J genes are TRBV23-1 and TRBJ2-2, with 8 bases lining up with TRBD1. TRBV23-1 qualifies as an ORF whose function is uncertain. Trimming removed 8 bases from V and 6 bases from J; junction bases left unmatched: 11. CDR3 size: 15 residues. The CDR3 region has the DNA TGCGCCAGCGGTAGGGCAGGGGGCGCATCCGGGGAGCTGTTTTTT. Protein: CASGRAGGASGELFF.

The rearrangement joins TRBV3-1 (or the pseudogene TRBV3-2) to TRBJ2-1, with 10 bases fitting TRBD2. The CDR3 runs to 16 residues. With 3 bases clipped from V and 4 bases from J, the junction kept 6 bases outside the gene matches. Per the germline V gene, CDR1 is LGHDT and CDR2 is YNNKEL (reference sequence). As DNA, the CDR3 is TGTGCCAGCAGCCACCGTAATAGCGGGGGGTACAATGAGCAGTTCTTC. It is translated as CASSHRNSGGYNEQFF.

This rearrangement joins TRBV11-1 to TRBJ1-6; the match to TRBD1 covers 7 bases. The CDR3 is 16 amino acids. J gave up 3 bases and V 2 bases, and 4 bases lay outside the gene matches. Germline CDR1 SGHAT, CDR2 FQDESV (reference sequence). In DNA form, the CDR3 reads TGTGCCAGCAGCTTAACAGGGGAGGACTATAATTCACCCCTCCACTTT. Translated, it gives CASSLTGEDYNSPLHF.

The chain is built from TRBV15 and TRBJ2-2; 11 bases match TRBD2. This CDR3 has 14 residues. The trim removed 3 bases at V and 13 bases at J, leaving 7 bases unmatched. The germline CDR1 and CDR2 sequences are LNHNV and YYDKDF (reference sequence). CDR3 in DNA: TGTGCCACCAGCAGGGGACTAGCGGTGGAGGGGCTGTTTTTT. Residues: CATSRGLAVEGLFF. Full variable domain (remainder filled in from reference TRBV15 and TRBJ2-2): DAMVIQNPRYQVTQFGKPVTLSCSQTLNHNVMYWYQQKSSQAPKLLFHYYDKDFNNEADTPDNFQSRRPNTSFCFLDIRSPGLGDTAMYLCATSRGLAVEGLFFGEGSRLTVL.

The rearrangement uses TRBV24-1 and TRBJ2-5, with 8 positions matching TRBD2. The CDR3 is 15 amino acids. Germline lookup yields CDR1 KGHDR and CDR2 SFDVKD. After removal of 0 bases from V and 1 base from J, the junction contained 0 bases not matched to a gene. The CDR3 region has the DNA TGTGCCACCAGTGATTTGACTAGCGGCCAAGAGACCCAGTACTTC. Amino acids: CATSDLTSGQETQYF.

CDR3 sequence (DNA): TGTGCCAGTATGCAGGGGCTGGGTCAGCCCCAGCATTTT. It is translated as CASMQGLGQPQHF. The J gene is TRBJ1-5, the V gene TRBV19; maybe TRBD1 (6 bases). CDR3 size: 13 residues. Germline V lookup: CDR1 LNHDA, CDR2 SQIVND (reference sequence). V lost 7 bases, J lost 6 bases, and 13 bases lay in between. Using reference TRBV19 and TRBJ1-5 for the parts outside the CDR3, the full variable domain is DGGITQSPKYLFRKEGQNVTLSCEQNLNHDAMYWYRQDPGQGLRLIYYSQIVNDFQKGDIAEGYSVSREKKESFPLTVTSAQKNPTAFYLCASMQGLGQPQHFGDGTRLSIL.

DNA for the CDR3: TGTGCCAGCAGCTTGGACCCGGGAGGAGAGACCCAGTACTTC. It translates to CASSLDPGGETQYF. This rearrangement joins TRBV5-4 to TRBJ2-5; 7 bases are shared with TRBD2. Losses at the gene ends were 0 bases for V and 4 bases for J; bases not matched to a gene: 3. Germline V gene sequence: CDR1 SGHNT, CDR2 YYREEE (reference sequence). The CDR3 extends over 14 amino acids.

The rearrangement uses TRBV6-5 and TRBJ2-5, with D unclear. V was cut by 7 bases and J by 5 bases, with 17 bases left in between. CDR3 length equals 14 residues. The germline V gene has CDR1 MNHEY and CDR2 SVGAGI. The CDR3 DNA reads TGTGCCAGCAACAGAAAAGACTTGTGGGAGACCCAGTACTTC. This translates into CASNRKDLWETQYF.

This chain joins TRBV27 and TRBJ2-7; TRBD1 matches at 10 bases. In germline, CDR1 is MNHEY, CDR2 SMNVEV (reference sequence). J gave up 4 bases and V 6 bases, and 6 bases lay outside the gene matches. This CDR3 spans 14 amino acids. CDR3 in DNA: TGTGCCAGCAGACAACTGGGACAGGGGTACGAGCAGTACTTC. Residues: CASRQLGQGYEQYF.

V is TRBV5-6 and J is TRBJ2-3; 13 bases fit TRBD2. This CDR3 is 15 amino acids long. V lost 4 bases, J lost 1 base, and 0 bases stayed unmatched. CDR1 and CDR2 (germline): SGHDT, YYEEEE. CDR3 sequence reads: CASSGLAGGTDTQYF. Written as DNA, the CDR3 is TGTGCCAGCAGCGGACTAGCGGGAGGCACAGATACGCAGTATTTT.

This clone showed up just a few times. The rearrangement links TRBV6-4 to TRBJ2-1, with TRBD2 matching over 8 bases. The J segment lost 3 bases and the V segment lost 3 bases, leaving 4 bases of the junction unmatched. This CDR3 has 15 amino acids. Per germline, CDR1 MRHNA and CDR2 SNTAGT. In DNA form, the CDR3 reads TGTGCCAGCAGTGAAGGTACTAGCGGCTACAATGAGCAGTTCTTC. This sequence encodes CASSEGTSGYNEQFF.

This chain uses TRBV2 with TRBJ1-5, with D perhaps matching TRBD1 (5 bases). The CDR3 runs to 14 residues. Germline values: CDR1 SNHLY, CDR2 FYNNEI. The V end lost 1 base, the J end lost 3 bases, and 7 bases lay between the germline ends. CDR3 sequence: CASSEVGDNQPQHF. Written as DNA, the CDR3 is TGTGCCAGCAGTGAAGTGGGGGACAATCAGCCCCAGCATTTT.

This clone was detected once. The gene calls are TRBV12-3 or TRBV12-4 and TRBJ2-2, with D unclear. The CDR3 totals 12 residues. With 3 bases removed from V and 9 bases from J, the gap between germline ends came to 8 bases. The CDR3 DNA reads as TGTGCCAGCAGTTTTGATGACAGGGAGCTGTTTTTT. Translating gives CASSFDDRELFF.

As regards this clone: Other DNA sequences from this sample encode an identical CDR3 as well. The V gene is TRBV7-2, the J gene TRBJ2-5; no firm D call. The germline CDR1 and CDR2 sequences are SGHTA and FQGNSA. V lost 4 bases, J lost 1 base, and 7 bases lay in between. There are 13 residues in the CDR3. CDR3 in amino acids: CASSSRVQETQYF. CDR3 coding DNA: TGTGCCAGCAGCTCTAGGGTCCAAGAGACCCAGTACTTC.

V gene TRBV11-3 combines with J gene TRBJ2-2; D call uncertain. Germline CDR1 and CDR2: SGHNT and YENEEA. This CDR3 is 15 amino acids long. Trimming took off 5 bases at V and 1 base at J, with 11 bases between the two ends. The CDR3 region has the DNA TGTGCCAGCAGCCCCGGCGGCAGGAACACCGGGGAGCTGTTTTTT. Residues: CASSPGGRNTGELFF.

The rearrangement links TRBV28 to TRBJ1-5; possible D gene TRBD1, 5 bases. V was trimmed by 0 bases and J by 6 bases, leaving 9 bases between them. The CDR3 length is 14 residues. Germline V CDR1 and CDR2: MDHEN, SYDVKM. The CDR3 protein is CASSLWAGGQPQHF. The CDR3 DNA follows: TGTGCCAGCAGTTTATGGGCTGGGGGTCAGCCCCAGCATTTT.